The clone carrying this T cell receptor beta chain was detected only a few times. Using immunoSEQ multiplex PCR, the repertoire was profiled, and TCRdb retains in-frame clones only, with some absent. The data contain some 1 million clones, approximately 68% of them singletons. This sample was included in a study of shared clonotypes between healthy human individuals. Germline lookup yields CDR1 LNHDA and CDR2 SQIVND (reference sequence). This CDR3 comprises 16 residues. The V and J ends lost 0 bases and 3 bases respectively, with 13 bases between them. V gene TRBV19 combines with J gene TRBJ2-3; D is uncertain. Sequenced input: memory CD4+ T cells sorted from blood. Subset meaning: CD45RA-negative fraction. This receptor was taken from a young man in good health. The CDR3 DNA reads as TGTGCCAGTAGTATAGATCCGGATCTTTGGACAGATACGCAGTATTTT. Translation gives CASSIDPDLWTDTQYF.